The entry below describes one T cell receptor beta chain. The iRepertoire nested amplicon-rescue multiplex PCR amplified TCR alpha and beta CDR3s from RNA. For one-step reverse transcription and amplification, roughly 95-450 ng of tissue mRNA or PBMC total RNA was used. Each CDR3 protein gets one entry after TCRdb re-called the multiplex PCR reads with MiXCR. The sample lists some 10,000 distinct CDR3 sequences, 56% seen once, with around 20% in the top ten. The V end was cut by 5 bases, the J end by 1 base, with 9 bases between. CDR3 length equals 14 residues. The record originates from a study of glioma-infiltrating T cells.

The source of this sequence is a human donor with low-grade glioma or glioblastoma, undergoing nonglioma brain surgery, or in good health (not recorded which). The chain carries TRBV12-3 or TRBV12-4 and TRBJ1-5, with D hard to call. The sequencing sample was made of glioma tissue, nonneoplastic brain tissue, or PBMCs (not recorded which). CDR3 region: CASSVAGSNQPQHF. The CDR3 DNA follows: TGTGCCAGCAGTGTGGCAGGAAGCAATCAGCCCCAGCATTTT.